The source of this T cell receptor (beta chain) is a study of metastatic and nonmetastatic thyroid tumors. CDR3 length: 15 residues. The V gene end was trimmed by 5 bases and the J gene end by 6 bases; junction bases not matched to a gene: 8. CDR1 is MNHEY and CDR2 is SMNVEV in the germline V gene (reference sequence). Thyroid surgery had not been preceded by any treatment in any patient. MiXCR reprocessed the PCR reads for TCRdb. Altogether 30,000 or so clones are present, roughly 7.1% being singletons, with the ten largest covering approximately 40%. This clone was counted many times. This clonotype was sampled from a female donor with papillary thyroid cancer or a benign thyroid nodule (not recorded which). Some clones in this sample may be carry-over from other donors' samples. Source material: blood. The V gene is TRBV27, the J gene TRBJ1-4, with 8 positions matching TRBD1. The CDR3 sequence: CASSPYRGKDEKLFF. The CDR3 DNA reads TGTGCCAGCAGTCCATACAGGGGGAAGGATGAAAAACTGTTTTTT.